This record covers a single TCR beta chain. The antigen is unknown. This sample is part of a study of identical twins. Study-level findings and limits: Sharing of beta out-of-frame sequences by twins showed a weaker excess.

A single record per CDR3 protein comes from TCRdb applying MiXCR to the 5' RACE reads. The data contain 1.5 million to 2 million distinct CDR3 sequences, under 35% of them singletons. The V and J ends lost 6 bases and 5 bases respectively, with 19 bases between them. Germline CDR1 DFQATT, CDR2 SNEGSKA (reference sequence). The CDR3 covers 14 residues. What was sequenced was cord blood. The chain recombines TRBV20-1 with TRBJ1-1, with D maybe TRBD1 (6 bases). The sequence came from a newborn girl in good health. This CDR3 is CSAPLQGWETEAFF. In nucleotides, the CDR3 is TGCAGTGCGCCACTACAGGGATGGGAAACTGAAGCTTTCTTT.